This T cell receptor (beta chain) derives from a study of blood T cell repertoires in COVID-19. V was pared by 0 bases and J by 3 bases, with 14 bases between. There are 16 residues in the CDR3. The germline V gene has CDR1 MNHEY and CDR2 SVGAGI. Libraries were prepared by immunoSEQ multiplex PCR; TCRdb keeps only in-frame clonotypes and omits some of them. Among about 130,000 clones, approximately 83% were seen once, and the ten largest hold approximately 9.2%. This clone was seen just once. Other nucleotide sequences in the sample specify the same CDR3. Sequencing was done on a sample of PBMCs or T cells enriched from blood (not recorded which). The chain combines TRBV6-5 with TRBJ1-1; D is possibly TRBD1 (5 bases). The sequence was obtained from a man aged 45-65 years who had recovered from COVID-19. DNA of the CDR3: TGTGCCAGCAGTTACTCCTCAAGCGGAGGGGACACTGAAGCTTTCTTT. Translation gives CASSYSSSGGDTEAFF.